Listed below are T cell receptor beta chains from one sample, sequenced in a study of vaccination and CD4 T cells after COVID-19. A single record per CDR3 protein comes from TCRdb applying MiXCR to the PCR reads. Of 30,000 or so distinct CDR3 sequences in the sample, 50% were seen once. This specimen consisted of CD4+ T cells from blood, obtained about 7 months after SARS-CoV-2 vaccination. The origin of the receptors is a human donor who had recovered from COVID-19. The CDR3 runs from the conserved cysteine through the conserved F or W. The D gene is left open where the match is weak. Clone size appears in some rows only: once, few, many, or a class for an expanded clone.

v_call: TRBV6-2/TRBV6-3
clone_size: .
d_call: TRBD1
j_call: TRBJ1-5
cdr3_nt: TGTGCCAGCAGTCGCTCCCCACAGGGGGTTTCTGATCAGCCCCAGCATTTT
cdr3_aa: CASSRSPQGVSDQPQHF

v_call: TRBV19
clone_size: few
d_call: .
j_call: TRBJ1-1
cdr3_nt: TGTGCCAGTAGCACAAACAGGGCGAACACTGAAGCTTTCTTT
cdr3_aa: CASSTNRANTEAFF

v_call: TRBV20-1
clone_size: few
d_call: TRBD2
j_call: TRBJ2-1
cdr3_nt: TGCAGTGCTAGAGAACCTTCTAGCGGGAGTTGGAATGAGCAGTTCTTC
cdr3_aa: CSAREPSSGSWNEQFF

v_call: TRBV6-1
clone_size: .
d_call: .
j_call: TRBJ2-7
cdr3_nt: TGTGCCAGCAGTGAAGGGATTGGACAGGACTACTACGAGCAGTACTTC
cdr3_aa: CASSEGIGQDYYEQYF

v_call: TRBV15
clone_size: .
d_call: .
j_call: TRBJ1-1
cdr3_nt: TGTGCCACCAGCAGAACTGGACTTCCCCCTAATGAAGCTTTCTTT
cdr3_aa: CATSRTGLPPNEAFF

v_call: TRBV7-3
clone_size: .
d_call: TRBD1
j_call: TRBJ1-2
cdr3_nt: TGTGCCAGCAGCTCCACAGGGGGCTGTGGCTACACCTTC
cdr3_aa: CASSSTGGCGYTF

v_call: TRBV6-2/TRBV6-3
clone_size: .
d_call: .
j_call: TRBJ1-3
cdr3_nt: TGTGCCAGCAGTTACTCGAGTCGGGGAGACACCATATATTTT
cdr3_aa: CASSYSSRGDTIYF

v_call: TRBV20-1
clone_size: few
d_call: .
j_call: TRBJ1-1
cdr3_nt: TGCAGTGCTGATCCCGGGCCTTCGATGAACACTGAAGCTTTCTTT
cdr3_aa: CSADPGPSMNTEAFF

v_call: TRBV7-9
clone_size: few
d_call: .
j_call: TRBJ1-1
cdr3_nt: TGTGCCAGCAGCTTAGGCACCCAGCCGAACACTGAAGCTTTCTTT
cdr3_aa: CASSLGTQPNTEAFF

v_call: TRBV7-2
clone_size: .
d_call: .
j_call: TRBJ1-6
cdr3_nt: TGTGCCAGCAGTTCGCGAAGGGGATATAATTCACCCCTCCACTTT
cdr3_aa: CASSSRRGYNSPLHF

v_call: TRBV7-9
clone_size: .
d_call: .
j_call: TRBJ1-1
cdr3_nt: TGTGCCAGCAGCTTCGGATCACAGGCTAGCACTGAAGCTTTCTTT
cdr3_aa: CASSFGSQASTEAFF

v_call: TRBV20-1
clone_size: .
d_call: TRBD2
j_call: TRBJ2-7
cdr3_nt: TGCAGTGCCAGGGGACTAGCGGGAGCCTTATACGAGCAGTACTTC
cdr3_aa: CSARGLAGALYEQYF

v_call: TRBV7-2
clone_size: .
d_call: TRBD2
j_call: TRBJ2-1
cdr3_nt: TGTGCCAGCAGCTTAGTACCGGGAGGGCCCAACAATGAGCAGTTCTTC
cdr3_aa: CASSLVPGGPNNEQFF

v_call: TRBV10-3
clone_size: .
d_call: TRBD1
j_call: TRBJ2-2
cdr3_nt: TGTGCCATCAGTTCGAGACAGGGAAACACCGGGGAGCTGTTTTTT
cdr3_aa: CAISSRQGNTGELFF

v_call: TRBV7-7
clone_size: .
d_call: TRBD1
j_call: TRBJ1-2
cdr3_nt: TGTGCTAGCAGCCTACCCGGACAGGGGACTAACTATGGCTACACCTTC
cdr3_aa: CASSLPGQGTNYGYTF

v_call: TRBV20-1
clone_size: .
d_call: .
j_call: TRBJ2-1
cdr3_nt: TGCAGTGCTAGAGTCACGGGAGACGAGCAGTTCTTC
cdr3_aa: CSARVTGDEQFF

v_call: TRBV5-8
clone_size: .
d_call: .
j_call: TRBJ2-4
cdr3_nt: TGTGCCAGCAGCCCGCATCTTCAGATTCTAGCCAAAAACATTCAGTACTTC
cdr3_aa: CASSPHLQILAKNIQYF

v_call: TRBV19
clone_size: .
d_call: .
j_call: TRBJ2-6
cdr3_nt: TGTGCCAGTATACAGAGCTCTGGGGCCAACGTCCTGACTTTC
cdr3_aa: CASIQSSGANVLTF

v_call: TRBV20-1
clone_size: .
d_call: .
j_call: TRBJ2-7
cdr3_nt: TGCAGTGCTAGTAGCAACTCCTACGAGCAGTACTTC
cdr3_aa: CSASSNSYEQYF

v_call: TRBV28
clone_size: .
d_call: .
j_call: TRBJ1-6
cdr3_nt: TGTGCCAGCAGTATAACAGGGTCCTTTAATTCACCCCTCCACTTT
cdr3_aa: CASSITGSFNSPLHF

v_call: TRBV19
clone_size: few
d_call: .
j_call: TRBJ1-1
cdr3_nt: TGTGCCAGTAGTACGGGCCTGCGGAGCACTGAAGCTTTCTTT
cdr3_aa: CASSTGLRSTEAFF

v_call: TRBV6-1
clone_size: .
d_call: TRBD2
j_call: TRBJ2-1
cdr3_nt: TGTGCCAGCAATCCTTCTAGCGGGAGACTCTACAATGAGCAGTTCTTC
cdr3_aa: CASNPSSGRLYNEQFF

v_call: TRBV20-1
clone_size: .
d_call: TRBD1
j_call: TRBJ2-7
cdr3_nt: TGCAGTGCTAACTCCGGGACAGGGATTTCCTACGAGCAGTACTTC
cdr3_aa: CSANSGTGISYEQYF

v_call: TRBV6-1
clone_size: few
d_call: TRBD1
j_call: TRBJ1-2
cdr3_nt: TGTGCCAGCAGTGAAGTGCAGGGGGCGCCTTTTGGCTACACCTTC
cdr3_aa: CASSEVQGAPFGYTF

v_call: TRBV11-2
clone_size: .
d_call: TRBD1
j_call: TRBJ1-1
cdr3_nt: TGTGCCAGCAGCTGGGGGGGACAGGTGCACACTGAAGCTTTCTTT
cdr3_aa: CASSWGGQVHTEAFF

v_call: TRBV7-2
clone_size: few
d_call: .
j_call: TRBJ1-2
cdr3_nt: TGTGCCAGCAGCTTAACCCCGAAGGTGGACTATGGCTACACCTTC
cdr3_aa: CASSLTPKVDYGYTF

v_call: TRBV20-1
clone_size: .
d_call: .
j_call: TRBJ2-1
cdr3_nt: TGCAGTGCTAGACCCCCCTCGGGGAGCTATGAGCAGTTCTTC
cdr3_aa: CSARPPSGSYEQFF

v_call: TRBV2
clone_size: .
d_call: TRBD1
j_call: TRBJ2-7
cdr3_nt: TGTGCCAGCAGTGAAGTTAGGGCAGACAGGGTCAGCTACGAGCAGTACTTC
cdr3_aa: CASSEVRADRVSYEQYF

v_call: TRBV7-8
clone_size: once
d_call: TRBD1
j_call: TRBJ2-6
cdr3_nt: TGTGCCAGCAGCTTACTACAGGGGGCTGGGGCCAACGTCCTGACTTTC
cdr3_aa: CASSLLQGAGANVLTF

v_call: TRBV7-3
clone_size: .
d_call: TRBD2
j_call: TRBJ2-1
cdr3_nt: TGTGCCAGCAGCCCTGGACTAGGTGAGCAGTTCTTC
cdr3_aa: CASSPGLGEQFF

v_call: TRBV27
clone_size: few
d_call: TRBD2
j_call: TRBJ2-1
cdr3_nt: TGTGCCAGCAGTTTAAGCGGCGGGAGGGCCGCCTACAATGAGCAGTTCTTC
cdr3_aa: CASSLSGGRAAYNEQFF